Listed here is a single TCR beta chain. Its cognate antigen is unknown. Sequenced by immunoSEQ multiplex PCR; TCRdb stores in-frame clones only, minus some. The data contain 17,000 or so clones, roughly 72% of them singletons. V lost 3 bases to trimming and J lost 8 bases, with 6 bases between them. Germline-derived CDR1 and CDR2 are SGDLS and YYNGEE. The length of the CDR3 is 12 residues. Antigen-specific CD4+ T cells were expanded with viral peptide pools in the ViraFEST assay before sequencing. Following a roughly 10-day culture, CD4+ T cells were purified. PCR showed that the person got SARS-CoV-2 infection at some point between March and December 2020. It was with 10 IU/ml IL-2 and about 10 ug/ml peptides that 1.5 million to 2 million PBMC per well were cultured. This entry belongs to a study of vaccination effects on CD4 cells after COVID-19. For the study at large: There were two convalescent patients who gave samples 16 days and one week before vaccination.

The study, taken as a whole, reports: Convalescents' spike-reactive clones after vaccination were mainly made up of new clones that the vaccine induced. Infection- and vaccine-induced clones contracted markedly late after vaccination.

Sequencing used CD4+ T cells from PBMCs cultured with SARS-CoV-2 spike peptides, obtained before COVID-19 vaccination. The chain joins TRBV9 to TRBJ1-6; D not certain. This clonotype was sampled from a human donor who had a prior SARS-CoV-2 infection. The CDR3 sequence is CASSARDSPLHF. CDR3 DNA sequence: TGTGCCAGCAGCGCGCGGGATTCACCCCTCCACTTT. Full variable domain (missing parts from reference TRBV9 and TRBJ1-6): DSGVTQTPKHLITATGQRVTLRCSPRSGDLSVYWYQQSLDQGLQFLIQYYNGEERAKGNILERFSAQQFPDLHSELNLSSLELGDSALYFCASSARDSPLHFGNGTRLTVT.